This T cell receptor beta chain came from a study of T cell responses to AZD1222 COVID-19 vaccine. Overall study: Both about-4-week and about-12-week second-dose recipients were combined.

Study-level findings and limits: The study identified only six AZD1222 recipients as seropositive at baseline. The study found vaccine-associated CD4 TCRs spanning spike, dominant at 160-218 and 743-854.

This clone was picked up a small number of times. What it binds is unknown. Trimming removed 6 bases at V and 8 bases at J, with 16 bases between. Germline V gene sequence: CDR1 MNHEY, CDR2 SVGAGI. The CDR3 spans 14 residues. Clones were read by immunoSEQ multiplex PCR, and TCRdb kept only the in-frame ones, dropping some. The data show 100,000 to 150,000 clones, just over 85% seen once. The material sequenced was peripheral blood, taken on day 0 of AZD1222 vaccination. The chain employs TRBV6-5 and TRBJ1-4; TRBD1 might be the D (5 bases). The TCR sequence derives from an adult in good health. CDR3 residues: CASSQDIWAEKLFF. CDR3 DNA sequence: TGTGCCAGCAGCCAGGACATTTGGGCGGAAAAACTGTTTTTT.